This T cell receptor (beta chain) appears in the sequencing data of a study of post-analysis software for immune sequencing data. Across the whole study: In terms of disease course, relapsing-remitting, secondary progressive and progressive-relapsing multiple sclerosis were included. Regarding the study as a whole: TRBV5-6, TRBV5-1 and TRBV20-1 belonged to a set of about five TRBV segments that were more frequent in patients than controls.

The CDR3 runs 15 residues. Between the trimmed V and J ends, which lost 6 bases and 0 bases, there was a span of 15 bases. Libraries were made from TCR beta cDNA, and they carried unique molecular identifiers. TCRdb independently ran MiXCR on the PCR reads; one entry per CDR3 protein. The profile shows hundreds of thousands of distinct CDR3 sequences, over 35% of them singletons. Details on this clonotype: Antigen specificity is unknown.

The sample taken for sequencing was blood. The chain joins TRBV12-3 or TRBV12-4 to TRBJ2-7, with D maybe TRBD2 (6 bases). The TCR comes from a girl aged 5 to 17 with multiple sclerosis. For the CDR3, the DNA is TGTGCCAGCAGCTTTACGGTGGGGGGCTCCTACGAGCAGTACTTC. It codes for CASSFTVGGSYEQYF.